One and the same sample provided the 7 T cell receptor beta chains below, sequenced in a study of a mutant IDH1 vaccine in newly diagnosed glioma. The repertoire was sequenced with immunoSEQ multiplex PCR; TCRdb's copy has only in-frame clones and lacks some. The sample yields about 16,000 clones, around 95% seen once. Documented time point: baseline, week 1 (first vaccination visit). As to treatment: pre-vaccination baseline after standard-of-care therapy. The sequencing here drew on peripheral blood mononuclear cells (PBMCs), taken from a glioma patient treated with radiotherapy, temozolomide or both. These receptors all stem from a woman aged 18-30 years with glioma. Some clones in this sample may be carry-over from other donors' samples.

The gene calls are TRBV30 and TRBJ1-6; D is ambiguous. The CDR3 is 15 amino acids. Germline lookup yields CDR1 GTSNPN and CDR2 SVGIG (reference sequence). The ends were cut back, 5 bases at V and 3 bases at J, with 14 bases in the middle. The CDR3 DNA reads TGTGCCTGGGCCGGATTTTCGCACTATAATTCACCCCTCCACTTT. Translated, it gives CAWAGFSHYNSPLHF.

This chain uses TRBV27 with TRBJ1-2; D uncertain. Trimming removed 5 bases from V and 2 bases from J, with 9 bases in between. Germline V CDR1 and CDR2: MNHEY, SMNVEV (reference sequence). This CDR3 is built from 13 residues. This chain's CDR3 is CASSAEINYGYTF. In DNA, the CDR3 is TGTGCCAGCAGTGCGGAAATAAACTATGGCTACACCTTC.

The CDR3 region is CASSQDRTEETQYF. The CDR3 DNA sequence: TGTGCCAGCAGCCAAGATCGTACGGAGGAGACCCAGTACTTC. The chain combines TRBV4-2 with TRBJ2-5, with no clear D. The CDR3 runs 14 residues. Germline-derived CDR1 and CDR2 are LGHNA and YNFKEQ. Trimming took 0 bases from V and 5 from J, leaving 10 bases between them.

The V and J genes are TRBV27 and TRBJ1-1; D ambiguous. This CDR3 region has 15 residues. From germline, CDR1 is MNHEY and CDR2 SMNVEV (reference sequence). Between the trimmed V and J ends, which lost 0 bases and 3 bases, there was a span of 11 bases. CDR3 DNA sequence: TGTGCCAGCAGTTTATCGAAGCAGCTATACACTGAAGCTTTCTTT. It translates to CASSLSKQLYTEAFF.

This clone appeared a single time. CDR3 protein: CASSLGQAMNTEAFF. CDR3 nucleotide sequence: TGCGCCAGCAGCTTGGGACAGGCGATGAACACTGAAGCTTTCTTT. The chain joins TRBV5-1 to TRBJ1-1, with D possibly TRBD1 on 6 matching bases. V was cut by 0 bases and J by 0 bases, with 9 bases left in between. The germline V gene has CDR1 SGHRS and CDR2 YFSETQ. The CDR3 runs to 15 residues.

This clone was recorded a few times. The chain employs TRBV14 and TRBJ1-6; no reliable D call. The CDR3 sequence is 14 residues long. V lost 1 base to trimming and J lost 4 bases, with 5 bases between them. Germline CDR1 reads SGHDN; CDR2 reads FVKESK. The CDR3 reads CASSQALYNSPLHF. The CDR3 DNA sequence: TGTGCCAGCAGCCAAGCACTTTATAATTCACCCCTCCACTTT.

The V and J genes are TRBV29-1 and TRBJ1-3; D unresolved. The CDR3 covers 17 residues. The V end was cut by 4 bases, the J end by 0 bases, with 19 bases between. Germline CDR1 and CDR2: SQVTM and ANQGSEA. As DNA, the CDR3 is TGCAGCGTTGTGGTGTCCGATCGAAGGAGCTCTGGAAACACCATATATTTT. Residues: CSVVVSDRRSSGNTIYF.